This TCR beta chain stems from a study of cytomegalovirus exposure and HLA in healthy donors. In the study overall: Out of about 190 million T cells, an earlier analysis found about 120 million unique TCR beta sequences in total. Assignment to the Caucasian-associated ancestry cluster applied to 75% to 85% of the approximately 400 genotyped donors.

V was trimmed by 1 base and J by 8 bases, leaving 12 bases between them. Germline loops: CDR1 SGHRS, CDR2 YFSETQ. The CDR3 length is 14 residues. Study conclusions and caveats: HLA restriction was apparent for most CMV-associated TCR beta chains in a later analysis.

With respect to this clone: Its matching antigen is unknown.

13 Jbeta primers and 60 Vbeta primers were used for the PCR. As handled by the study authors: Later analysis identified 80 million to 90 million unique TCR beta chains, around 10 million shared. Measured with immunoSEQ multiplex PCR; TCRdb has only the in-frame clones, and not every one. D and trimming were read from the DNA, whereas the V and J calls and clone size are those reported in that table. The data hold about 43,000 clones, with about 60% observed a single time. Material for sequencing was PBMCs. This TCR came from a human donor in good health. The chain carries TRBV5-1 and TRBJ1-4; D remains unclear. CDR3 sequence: CASSLLGVGEKLFF. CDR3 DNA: TGCGCCAGCAGCTTGCTCGGGGTCGGGGAAAAACTGTTTTTT.